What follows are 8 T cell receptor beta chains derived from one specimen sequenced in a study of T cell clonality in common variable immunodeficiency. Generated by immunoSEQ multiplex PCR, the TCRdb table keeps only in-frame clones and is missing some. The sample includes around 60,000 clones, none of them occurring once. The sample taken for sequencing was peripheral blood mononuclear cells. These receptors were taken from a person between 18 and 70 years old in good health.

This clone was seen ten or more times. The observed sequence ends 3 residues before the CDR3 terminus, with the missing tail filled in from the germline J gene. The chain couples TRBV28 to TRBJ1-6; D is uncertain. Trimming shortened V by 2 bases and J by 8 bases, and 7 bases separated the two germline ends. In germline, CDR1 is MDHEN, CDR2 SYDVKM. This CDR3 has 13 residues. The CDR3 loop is CASSLDRDSPLHF. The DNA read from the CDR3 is TGTGCCAGCAGTTTAGACCGGGATTCACCC.

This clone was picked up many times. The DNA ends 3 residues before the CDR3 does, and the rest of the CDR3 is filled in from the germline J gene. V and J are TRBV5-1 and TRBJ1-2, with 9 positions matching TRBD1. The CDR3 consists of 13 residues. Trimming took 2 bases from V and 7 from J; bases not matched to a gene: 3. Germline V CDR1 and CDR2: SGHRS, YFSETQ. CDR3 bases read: TGCGCCAGCAGCTTACAGGGGGCAATTGGC. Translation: CASSLQGAIG. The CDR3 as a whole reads CASSLQGAIGYTF.

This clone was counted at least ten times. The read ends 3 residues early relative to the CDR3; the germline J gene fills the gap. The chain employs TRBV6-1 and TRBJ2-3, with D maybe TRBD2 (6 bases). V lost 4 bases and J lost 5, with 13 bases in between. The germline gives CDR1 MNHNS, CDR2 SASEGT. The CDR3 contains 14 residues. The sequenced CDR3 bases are TGTGCCAGCAGTGCTGGGCGGGGTGGAGATACG. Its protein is CASSAGRGGDT. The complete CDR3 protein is CASSAGRGGDTQYF.

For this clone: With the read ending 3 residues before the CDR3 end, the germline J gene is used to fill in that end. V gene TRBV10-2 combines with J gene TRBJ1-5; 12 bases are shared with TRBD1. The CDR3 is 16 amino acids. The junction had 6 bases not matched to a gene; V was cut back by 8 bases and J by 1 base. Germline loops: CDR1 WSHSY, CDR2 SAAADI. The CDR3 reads CASGGQGARSNQPQHF. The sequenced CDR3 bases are TGCGCCAGCGGGGGACAGGGGGCGCGGAGCAATCAGCCC.

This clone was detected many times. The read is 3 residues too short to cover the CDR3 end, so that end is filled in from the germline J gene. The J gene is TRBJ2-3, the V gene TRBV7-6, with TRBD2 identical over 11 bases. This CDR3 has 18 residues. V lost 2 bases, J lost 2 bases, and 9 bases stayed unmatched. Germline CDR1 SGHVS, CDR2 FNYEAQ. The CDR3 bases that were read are TGTGCCAGCAGCTTAATCCTAGCGGGGGGCCATCTCACAGATACG. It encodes CASSLILAGGHLTDT. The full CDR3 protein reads CASSLILAGGHLTDTQYF.

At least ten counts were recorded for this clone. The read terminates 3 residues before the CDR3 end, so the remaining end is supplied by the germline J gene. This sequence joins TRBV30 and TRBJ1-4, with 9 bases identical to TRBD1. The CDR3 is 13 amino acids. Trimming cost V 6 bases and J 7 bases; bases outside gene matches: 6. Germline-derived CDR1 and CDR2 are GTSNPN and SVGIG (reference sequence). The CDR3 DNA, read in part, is TGTGCCTGCGGGACAGGGTTAGGTGAAAAA. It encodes CACGTGLGEK. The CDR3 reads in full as CACGTGLGEKLFF.

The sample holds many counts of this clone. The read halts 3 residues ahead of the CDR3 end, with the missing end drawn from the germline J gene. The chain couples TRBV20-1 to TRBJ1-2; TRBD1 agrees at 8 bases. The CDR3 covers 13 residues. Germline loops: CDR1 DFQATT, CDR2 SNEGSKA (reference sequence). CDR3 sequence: CSASSQGAFGYTF. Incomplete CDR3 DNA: TGCAGTGCTAGCAGCCAGGGGGCGTTCGGC.

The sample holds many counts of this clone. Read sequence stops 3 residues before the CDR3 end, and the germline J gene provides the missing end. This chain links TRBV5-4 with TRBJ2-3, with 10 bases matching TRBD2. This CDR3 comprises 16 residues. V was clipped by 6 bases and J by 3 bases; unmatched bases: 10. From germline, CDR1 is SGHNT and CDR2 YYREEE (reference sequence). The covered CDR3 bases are TGTGCCAGCACCTGGGGGGGGACTAGCGAAACAGATACG. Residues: CASTWGGTSETDT. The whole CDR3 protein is CASTWGGTSETDTQYF.